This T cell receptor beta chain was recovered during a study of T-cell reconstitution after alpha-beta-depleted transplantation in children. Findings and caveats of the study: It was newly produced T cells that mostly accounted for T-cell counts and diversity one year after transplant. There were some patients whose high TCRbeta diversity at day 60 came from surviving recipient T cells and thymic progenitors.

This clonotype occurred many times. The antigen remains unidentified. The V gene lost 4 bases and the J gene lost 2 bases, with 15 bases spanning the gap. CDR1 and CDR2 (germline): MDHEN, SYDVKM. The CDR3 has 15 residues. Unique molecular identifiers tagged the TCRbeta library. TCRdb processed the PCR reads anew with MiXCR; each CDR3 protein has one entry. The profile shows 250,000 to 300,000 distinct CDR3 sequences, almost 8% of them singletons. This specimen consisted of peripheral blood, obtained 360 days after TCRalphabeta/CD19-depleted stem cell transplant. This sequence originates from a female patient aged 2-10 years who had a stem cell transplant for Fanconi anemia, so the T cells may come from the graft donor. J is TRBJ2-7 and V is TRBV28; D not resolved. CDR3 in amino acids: CASSSFLVPTYEQYV. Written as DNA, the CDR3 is TGTGCCAGCAGTTCCTTCCTAGTTCCAACCTACGAGCAGTACGTC.